The 30 T cell receptor beta chains below all came from one sample that was sequenced in a study of blood T cell repertoires in COVID-19. Measured with immunoSEQ multiplex PCR; TCRdb has only the in-frame clones, and not every one. The sample consists of roughly 300,000 clones, about 88% of them appearing once. The sample comprised peripheral blood. These receptor sequences come from a human donor with COVID-19, enrolled during active disease. The donor label of this sample is uncertain.

The chain uses TRBV4-3 and TRBJ2-3, with 14 nucleotides matching TRBD2. With 0 bases clipped from V and 4 bases from J, the junction kept 6 bases outside the gene matches. CDR1 and CDR2 from the germline V gene are LGHNA and YSLEER. The CDR3 is made up of 18 amino acids. The CDR3 protein is CASSQDLGLAGAPDTQYF. The CDR3 bases are TGCGCCAGCAGCCAAGATCTGGGACTAGCGGGAGCCCCAGATACGCAGTATTTT.

The chain couples TRBV11-2 to TRBJ2-3, with TRBD2 matching over 8 bases. V lost 5 bases, J lost 2 bases, and 3 bases stayed unmatched. The CDR3 totals 14 residues. The germline V gene has CDR1 SGHAT and CDR2 FQNNGV. The CDR3 here is CASSPGLATDTQYF. CDR3 sequence (DNA): TGTGCCAGCAGCCCCGGACTAGCCACAGATACGCAGTATTTT.

The chain recombines TRBV4-1 with TRBJ2-3; tentatively, D is TRBD2 (6 bases). Trimming shortened V by 1 base and J by 2 bases, and 16 bases separated the two germline ends. Per the germline V gene, CDR1 is MGHRA and CDR2 is YSYEKL. The CDR3 spans 17 residues. The CDR3 DNA is TGCGCCAGCAGCCAAGCTGGTTATATAGCGGACACAGATACGCAGTATTTT. It translates to CASSQAGYIADTDTQYF.

The genes are TRBV9 and TRBJ1-6; tentatively, D is TRBD1 (5 bases). V lost 7 bases, J lost 7 bases, and 18 bases lay in between. The CDR3 has 15 residues. Looked up from germline, CDR1 is SGDLS and CDR2 is YYNGEE. CDR3 coding DNA: TGTGCCAGCGGGGGGGTTGACCCTAGGAATTCACCCCTCCACTTT. Amino acid sequence: CASGGVDPRNSPLHF.

The chain links TRBV4-1 to TRBJ2-3; 13 bases are shared with TRBD2. The CDR3 covers 17 residues. The V and J ends lost 4 bases and 6 bases, in that order; junction bases with no gene match: 10. Germline V gene lookup returns CDR1 MGHRA and CDR2 YSYEKL. The CDR3 DNA reads TGCGCCAGCAGCCGCGACGGACTAGCGGGAGCGATGGATACGCAGTATTTT. Translated: CASSRDGLAGAMDTQYF.

V gene TRBV2 combines with J gene TRBJ2-7, with 8 bases that match TRBD1. Trimming removed 5 bases from V and 2 bases from J; junction bases left unmatched: 5. Germline lookup yields CDR1 SNHLY and CDR2 FYNNEI. CDR3 length equals 14 residues. The CDR3 is CASSILQGAYEQYF. CDR3 nucleotide sequence: TGTGCCAGCAGTATTCTACAGGGGGCCTACGAGCAGTACTTC.

This chain connects TRBV4-1 to TRBJ2-7, with 7 bases aligning to TRBD1. The CDR3 has 14 residues. The V gene's germline CDR1 is MGHRA and CDR2 YSYEKL. V shed 1 base, J shed 5 bases, and the junction held 5 bases outside the gene matches. CDR3 DNA: TGCGCCAGCAGCCAAGGCGACAGGGATCACGAGCAGTACTTC. Amino acids: CASSQGDRDHEQYF.

This rearrangement joins TRBV9 to TRBJ1-2, with TRBD1 matching over 7 bases. The trim removed 0 bases at V and 4 bases at J, leaving 9 bases unmatched. The CDR3 runs 16 residues. CDR1 SGDLS and CDR2 YYNGEE come from the germline V gene. The CDR3 spells CASSVDSGGFGYGYTF. The DNA of the CDR3 is TGTGCCAGCAGCGTAGACTCAGGGGGATTTGGCTATGGCTACACCTTC.

This clone was detected only a few times. This chain uses TRBV5-4 with TRBJ2-1, with TRBD1 matching over 9 bases. V trimming: 4 bases; J trimming: 4 bases; junction bases outside the gene matches: 9. Looked up from germline, CDR1 is SGHNT and CDR2 is YYREEE (reference sequence). The length of the CDR3 is 16 residues. DNA for the CDR3: TGTGCCAGCAGCCCCCCGACAGGGGGGGTTTACAATGAGCAGTTCTTC. This codes for CASSPPTGGVYNEQFF.

The V and J genes are TRBV27 and TRBJ2-1; 14 nucleotides align to TRBD2. The CDR3 consists of 17 residues. J lost 3 bases, V lost 6 bases, and 7 bases had no gene match. The germline gives CDR1 MNHEY, CDR2 SMNVEV (reference sequence). This chain's CDR3 is CASSPGTSGSIYNEQFF. The CDR3 coding sequence is TGTGCCAGCAGCCCCGGGACTAGCGGGAGTATCTACAATGAGCAGTTCTTC.

This chain connects TRBV9 to TRBJ2-5; a possible D gene is TRBD1 (6 bases). The germline CDR1 and CDR2 sequences are SGDLS and YYNGEE. The CDR3 has 14 residues. V lost 4 bases to trimming and J lost 0 bases, with 10 bases between them. The CDR3: CASSPGHHQETQYF. CDR3 in DNA: TGTGCCAGCAGCCCGGGACACCACCAAGAGACCCAGTACTTC.

This sequence joins TRBV7-2 and TRBJ1-4; D remains ambiguous. Germline assignment: CDR1 SGHTA and CDR2 FQGNSA. V gave up 2 bases and J gave up 5 bases, with 12 bases separating them. The CDR3 loop spans 15 amino acids. CDR3 loop: CASSLSAAPNEKLFF. In nucleotides, the CDR3 is TGTGCCAGCAGCTTATCTGCGGCCCCGAATGAAAAACTGTTTTTT.

Comment on this clone: Other DNA variants within this sample encode the same CDR3. The chain uses TRBV5-1 and TRBJ2-3; TRBD2 matches at 12 bases. The germline V gene has CDR1 SGHRS and CDR2 YFSETQ. V dropped 0 bases and J dropped 3; count of bases not matched to a gene: 2. The CDR3 loop spans 16 amino acids. The CDR3 region has the DNA TGCGCCAGCAGCTTGGTCCTAGCGGGAGGGACAGATACGCAGTATTTT. This encodes CASSLVLAGGTDTQYF.

V gene TRBV7-2 combines with J gene TRBJ1-4, with no clear D. CDR3 length: 15 residues. Germline CDR1 and CDR2: SGHTA and FQGNSA. Trimming removed 5 bases at V and 3 bases at J, with 13 bases between. Here the CDR3 reads CASSPRYQANEKLFF. The CDR3 nucleotides read TGTGCCAGCAGCCCGAGGTATCAAGCTAATGAAAAACTGTTTTTT. Looking up the rest from reference TRBV7-2 and TRBJ1-4 gives the full variable domain: GAGVSQSPSNKVTEKGKDVELRCDPISGHTALYWYRQSLGQGLEFLIYFQGNSAPDKSGLPSDRFSAERTGGSVSTLTIQRTQQEDSAVYLCASSPRYQANEKLFFGSGTQLSVL.

The chain carries TRBV5-1 and TRBJ2-3, with TRBD2 identical over 12 bases. This CDR3 comprises 16 residues. The junction had 8 bases not matched to a gene; V was cut back by 4 bases and J by 5 bases. Germline values: CDR1 SGHRS, CDR2 YFSETQ. Written as DNA, the CDR3 is TGCGCCAGCAGCCTAAGGACTAGCGGGGTCGGAGATACGCAGTATTTT. As protein: CASSLRTSGVGDTQYF.

This chain uses TRBV10-3 with TRBJ1-2; D remains ambiguous. Trimming shortened V by 4 bases and J by 7 bases, and 10 bases separated the two germline ends. The CDR3 has 12 amino acids. The germline CDR1 and CDR2 sequences are ENHRY and SYGVKD. The CDR3 bases are TGTGCCATCAGTGGAACCCCGGTTGGCTACACCTTC. Its translation: CAISGTPVGYTF.

This clone came up a few times. The chain carries TRBV3-1 (or the pseudogene TRBV3-2) and TRBJ2-1, with D perhaps matching TRBD2 (6 bases). CDR3 length: 14 amino acids. Trimming removed 1 base at V and 4 bases at J, with 8 bases between. The germline CDR1 and CDR2 sequences are LGHDT and YNNKEL (reference sequence). CDR3 sequence (DNA): TGTGCCAGCAGCCAAGCCAGCGGGTACAATGAGCAGTTCTTC. It specifies CASSQASGYNEQFF.

The CDR3 loop reads CASSWGLMNTEAFF. Here the CDR3 DNA reads TGTGCCAGCAGTTGGGGACTCATGAACACTGAAGCTTTCTTT. The chain carries TRBV6-2 or TRBV6-3 and TRBJ1-1; tentative D call: TRBD1 (5 bases). The length of the CDR3 is 14 residues. Germline assignment: CDR1 MNHEY and CDR2 SVGEGT. V lost 4 bases and J 0 bases, leaving 9 bases between the germline ends.

J is TRBJ1-5 and V is TRBV7-9; TRBD1 matches 7 bases. CDR1 is SEHNR, CDR2 FQNEAQ, per germline (reference sequence). Trimming at V came to 11 bases and at J to 0 bases, leaving 7 bases not matched to a gene. CDR3 length: 14 residues. The CDR3 bases are TGTGCCGGGGGGACAGCAAATAGCAATCAGCCCCAGCATTTT. Its translation: CAGGTANSNQPQHF.

The V call is TRBV5-6, the J call TRBJ1-5; 7 nucleotides line up with TRBD1. The CDR3 totals 16 residues. V lost 4 bases and J lost 4; bases outside the gene matches: 11. Looked up from germline, CDR1 is SGHDT and CDR2 is YYEEEE. The CDR3 here is CASSEQGRSRNQPQHF. The CDR3 nucleotides read TGTGCCAGCAGCGAACAGGGGAGGTCGAGGAATCAGCCCCAGCATTTT.

This clone was seen only once. The V gene is TRBV5-4, the J gene TRBJ2-1; D gene uncertain. In germline, CDR1 is SGHNT, CDR2 YYREEE (reference sequence). V was shortened by 0 bases and J by 4 bases, with 5 bases between the two germline ends. The CDR3 is made up of 13 amino acids. The CDR3 loop reads CASSLVGYNEQFF. The CDR3 nucleotides read TGTGCCAGCAGCTTGGTCGGTTACAATGAGCAGTTCTTC. The full variable domain, with the rest looked up from reference TRBV5-4 and TRBJ2-1, is ETGVTQSPTHLIKTRGQQVTLRCSSQSGHNTVSWYQQALGQGPQFIFQYYREEENGRGNFPPRFSGLQFPNYSSELNVNALELDDSALYLCASSLVGYNEQFFGPGTRLTVL.

V usage is TRBV7-2 and J usage is TRBJ2-1; weak D call: TRBD2 (6 bases). Trimming cost V 6 bases and J 9 bases, with 18 bases left between them. Per germline, CDR1 SGHTA and CDR2 FQGNSA. The CDR3 spans 14 residues. In DNA, the CDR3 is TGTGCCAGCAGTCTTTGGGTGCGGGAAAGTGAGCAGTTCTTC. Encoded protein: CASSLWVRESEQFF.

The chain couples TRBV19 to TRBJ1-1, with TRBD1 matching 9 bases. CDR1 and CDR2 from the germline V gene are LNHDA and SQIVND (reference sequence). Trimming took 3 bases from V and 4 from J; bases not matched to a gene: 9. The CDR3 length is 16 residues. DNA of the CDR3: TGTGCCAGTAGTATTCTCCGGACAGGGGACGGCACTGAAGCTTTCTTT. This translates into CASSILRTGDGTEAFF.

The rearrangement joins TRBV28 to TRBJ2-7; TRBD2 matches 7 bases. This CDR3 is built from 15 residues. V shed 6 bases and J 5 bases; nucleotides not matched to a gene: 13. The germline gives CDR1 MDHEN, CDR2 SYDVKM. The CDR3 loop is CASSAPGLGGHEQYF. Here the CDR3 DNA reads TGTGCCAGCAGCGCCCCCGGACTAGGAGGCCACGAGCAGTACTTC. Variable domain in full (rest from reference TRBV28 and TRBJ2-7): DVKVTQSSRYLVKRTGEKVFLECVQDMDHENMFWYRQDPGLGLRLIYFSYDVKMKEKGDIPEGYSVSREKKERFSLILESASTNQTSMYLCASSAPGLGGHEQYFGPGTRLTVT.

This clone was seen a single time. V usage is TRBV5-1 and J usage is TRBJ2-7, with 11 bases that match TRBD1. The length of the CDR3 is 15 residues. V was clipped by 7 bases and J by 5 bases; unmatched bases: 11. In germline, CDR1 is SGHRS, CDR2 YFSETQ. CDR3 sequence: CASGEDRGLFNEQYF. CDR3 DNA: TGCGCCAGCGGGGAGGACAGGGGGCTGTTTAACGAGCAGTACTTC.

The J gene is TRBJ2-7, the V gene TRBV28; 14 positions match TRBD2. J gave up 2 bases and V 5 bases, and 14 bases lay outside the gene matches. The CDR3 runs 19 residues. Germline V gene lookup returns CDR1 MDHEN and CDR2 SYDVKM. This chain's CDR3 is CASSAPRLAGGTRPYEQYF. The CDR3 nucleotides read TGTGCCAGCAGTGCCCCCCGACTAGCGGGAGGGACCCGCCCCTACGAGCAGTACTTC.

V gene TRBV19 combines with J gene TRBJ2-1, with D perhaps TRBD2 (6 bases). The V end was cut by 4 bases, the J end by 5 bases, with 15 bases between. The CDR3 length is 15 residues. Germline CDR1 and CDR2: LNHDA and SQIVND (reference sequence). Here the CDR3 reads CASSTRLVNHNEQFF. Here the CDR3 DNA reads TGTGCCAGTAGTACCCGACTAGTAAACCACAATGAGCAGTTCTTC.

The rearrangement uses TRBV4-3 and TRBJ2-1; 14 nucleotides align to TRBD2. Trimming took 0 bases from V and 9 from J; bases not matched to a gene: 7. This CDR3 has 17 amino acids. Germline loops: CDR1 LGHNA, CDR2 YSLEER. The DNA of the CDR3 is TGCGCCAGCAGCCAAGATAGGGGACTAGCGGGAGTGAGTGAGCAGTTCTTC. This codes for CASSQDRGLAGVSEQFF.

The chain carries TRBV28 and TRBJ1-6, with 11 bases that match TRBD1. The CDR3 spans 16 residues. Losses at the gene ends were 7 bases for V and 8 bases for J; bases not matched to a gene: 10. Germline V gene data show CDR1 as MDHEN and CDR2 as SYDVKM. CDR3 amino acids: CASIPSVGQGDSPLHF. DNA for the CDR3: TGTGCCAGCATCCCCTCCGTGGGACAGGGGGATTCACCCCTCCACTTT. Complete variable domain (other parts from reference TRBV28 and TRBJ1-6): DVKVTQSSRYLVKRTGEKVFLECVQDMDHENMFWYRQDPGLGLRLIYFSYDVKMKEKGDIPEGYSVSREKKERFSLILESASTNQTSMYLCASIPSVGQGDSPLHFGNGTRLTVT.

The V gene is TRBV7-3, the J gene TRBJ2-1; the match to TRBD2 covers 13 bases. CDR3 size: 19 residues. V dropped 5 bases and J dropped 6; count of bases not matched to a gene: 16. Germline V CDR1 and CDR2: SGHTA, FQGTGA. This CDR3 reads CASSSGTSGIRSPLNEQFF. CDR3 nucleotide sequence: TGTGCCAGCAGCAGCGGGACTAGCGGGATCCGCTCCCCTCTCAATGAGCAGTTCTTC.